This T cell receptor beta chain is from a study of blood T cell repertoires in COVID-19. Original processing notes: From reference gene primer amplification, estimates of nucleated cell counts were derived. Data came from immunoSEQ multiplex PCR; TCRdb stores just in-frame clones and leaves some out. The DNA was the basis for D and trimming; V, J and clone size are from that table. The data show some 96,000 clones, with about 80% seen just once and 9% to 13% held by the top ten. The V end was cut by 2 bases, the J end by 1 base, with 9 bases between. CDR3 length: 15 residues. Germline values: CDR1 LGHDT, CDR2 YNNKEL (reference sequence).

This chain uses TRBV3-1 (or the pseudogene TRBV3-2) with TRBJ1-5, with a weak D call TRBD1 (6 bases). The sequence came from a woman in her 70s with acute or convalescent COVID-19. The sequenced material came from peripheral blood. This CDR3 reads CASSQRTASNQPQHF. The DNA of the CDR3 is TGTGCCAGCAGCCAACGGACAGCCAGCAATCAGCCCCAGCATTTT.